One sample yielded the 18 T cell receptor beta chains listed below, sequenced in a study of T cells in Graves' hyperthyroidism and ophthalmopathy. TCR beta CDR3 sequences were amplified from RNA transcripts. The HTBI primer set served for first-round RT-PCR of the TCR CDR3. TCRdb re-derived calls from the multiplex PCR reads in MiXCR, one entry per CDR3 protein. The sample holds 600,000 to 850,000 distinct CDR3 sequences, around 20% seen once. The sequenced sample was blood. These receptors were obtained from a woman between 50 and 59 years old with Graves' hyperthyroidism that later progressed to Graves' ophthalmopathy.

This clonotype was counted many times. The chain has TRBV2 and TRBJ1-1; D call uncertain. Germline values: CDR1 SNHLY, CDR2 FYNNEI. This CDR3 region has 15 residues. V lost 1 base, J lost 1 base, and 10 bases lay in between. This CDR3 reads CASSEVDTRNTEAFF. DNA for the CDR3: TGTGCCAGCAGTGAAGTAGACACCCGGAACACTGAAGCTTTCTTT.

The CDR3 DNA reads as TGCAGTGCTAGTCCTAGCGCAGTCACAGATACGCAGTATTTT. It codes for CSASPSAVTDTQYF. This chain connects TRBV20-1 to TRBJ2-3, with D tentatively TRBD2 (6 bases). CDR3 size: 14 residues. V was pared by 3 bases and J by 2 bases, with 12 bases between. Germline V gives CDR1 DFQATT, CDR2 SNEGSKA (reference sequence).

This clonotype showed up many times. The chain links TRBV7-8 to TRBJ1-1; D unclear. The CDR3 is made up of 12 amino acids. CDR1 is SGHVS, CDR2 FQNEAQ, per germline. V dropped 3 bases and J dropped 4 bases, with 6 bases sitting between them. The CDR3 sequence is CASSFSGTEAFF. In DNA, the CDR3 is TGTGCCAGCAGCTTTTCAGGCACTGAAGCTTTCTTT. The entire variable domain, with the rest obtained from reference TRBV7-8 and TRBJ1-1, is as follows: GAGVSQSPRYKVAKRGQDVALRCDPISGHVSLFWYQQALGQGPEFLTYFQNEAQLDKSGLPSDRFFAERPEGSVSTLKIQRTQQEDSAVYLCASSFSGTEAFFGQGTRLTVV.

This clonotype has a count of ten or more. The chain is built from TRBV20-1 and TRBJ1-5; tentative D call: TRBD1 (5 bases). Trimming shortened V by 0 bases and J by 0 bases, and 9 bases separated the two germline ends. CDR3 size: 15 residues. Germline V gives CDR1 DFQATT, CDR2 SNEGSKA (reference sequence). In DNA form, the CDR3 reads TGCAGTGCTAGAGACAGGGTAAATAGCAATCAGCCCCAGCATTTT. Translation: CSARDRVNSNQPQHF.

V and J are TRBV7-9 and TRBJ2-6; D unclear. Germline CDR1 reads SEHNR; CDR2 reads FQNEAQ (reference sequence). V gave up 5 bases and J gave up 4 bases, with 18 bases separating them. The CDR3 is 17 amino acids. The CDR3 sequence: CASSPLSRSRGANVLTF. The DNA of the CDR3 is TGTGCCAGCAGCCCCCTTTCCCGGTCCCGGGGGGCCAACGTCCTGACTTTC.

This clonotype was seen only a few times. The rearrangement uses TRBV20-1 and TRBJ2-7; D gene unclear. This CDR3 contains 13 residues. With 5 bases removed from V and 6 bases from J, the gap between germline ends came to 17 bases. From germline, CDR1 is DFQATT and CDR2 SNEGSKA (reference sequence). Here the CDR3 DNA reads TGCAGTGCTCCCCCCGTGGGCGCTGCCGAGCAGTACTTC. Its translation: CSAPPVGAAEQYF.

Ten or more counts support this clonotype. This chain joins TRBV7-3 and TRBJ2-5; TRBD2 aligns across 7 bases. The V gene end was trimmed by 1 base and the J gene end by 5 bases; junction bases not matched to a gene: 7. The germline V gene has CDR1 SGHTA and CDR2 FQGTGA. The CDR3 is 15 residues long. The CDR3 DNA reads TGTGCCAGCAGCTTAATCGCGGGGGATTGGGAGACCCAGTACTTC. This codes for CASSLIAGDWETQYF.

This clonotype showed up many times. V usage is TRBV5-5 and J usage is TRBJ1-1; 7 bases line up with TRBD1. The CDR3 has 12 residues. J gave up 5 bases and V 10 bases, and 8 bases lay outside the gene matches. Looked up from germline, CDR1 is SGHKS and CDR2 is YYEKEE (reference sequence). Here the CDR3 reads CASRQGGTEAFF. The CDR3 nucleotides read TGTGCCTCCCGACAGGGTGGAACTGAAGCTTTCTTT.

The rearrangement links TRBV10-3 to TRBJ1-2; D call uncertain. Trimming left V 7 bases short and J 4 bases short, with 16 bases between. Per the germline V gene, CDR1 is ENHRY and CDR2 is SYGVKD. There are 14 residues in the CDR3. The CDR3 DNA reads TGTGCCATCATCCCAGACGCACCGGGCTATGGCTACACCTTC. It yields the protein CAIIPDAPGYGYTF.

Concerning this clonotype: A read error may be the cause here, since a much bigger clone is one base away. The V gene is TRBV30, the J gene TRBJ2-5; weak D call: TRBD2 (6 bases). V dropped 5 bases and J dropped 7 bases, with 17 bases sitting between them. CDR3 length: 13 residues. The germline CDR1 and CDR2 sequences are GTSNPN and SVGIG (reference sequence). As DNA, the CDR3 is TGTGCCTGGGATGTGTTGGGGGGAGGGACCCAGTACTTC. It codes for CAWDVLGGGTQYF.

The V and J genes are TRBV11-2 and TRBJ1-3; no clear D gene. Trimming pared 1 base from V and 9 bases from J, leaving 4 bases between. CDR1 and CDR2 (germline): SGHAT, FQNNGV. The CDR3 length is 11 residues. This chain's CDR3 is CASSLGSTIYF. The CDR3 DNA reads as TGTGCCAGCAGCTTAGGCAGCACCATATATTTT.

This clonotype was observed a handful of times. The rearrangement links TRBV30 to TRBJ1-5; a possible D gene is TRBD1 (5 bases). With 3 bases removed from V and 4 bases from J, the gap between germline ends came to 13 bases. This CDR3 has 14 amino acids. CDR1 and CDR2 (germline): GTSNPN, SVGIG (reference sequence). The CDR3 DNA is TGTGCCTGGAGCTCGGGGCAGGCGAATCAGCCCCAGCATTTT. It encodes CAWSSGQANQPQHF.

This clonotype was counted ten times or more. The rearrangement joins TRBV15 to TRBJ2-7, with 12 positions matching TRBD1. The V and J ends lost 5 bases and 4 bases, in that order; junction bases with no gene match: 6. This CDR3 region has 15 residues. Germline-derived CDR1 and CDR2 are LNHNV and YYDKDF (reference sequence). CDR3 protein: CATSLTGQGAYEQYF. The CDR3 DNA reads TGTGCCACCAGCCTTACGGGACAGGGGGCTTACGAGCAGTACTTC.

The sample holds many counts of this clonotype. V and J are TRBV12-3 or TRBV12-4 and TRBJ2-5; 8 nucleotides match TRBD1. V was pared by 5 bases and J by 4 bases, with 9 bases of the junction left unmatched. The CDR3 totals 15 residues. CDR3 nucleotides: TGTGCCAGCAGTGCGACAGGGGATGGAGGAGAGACCCAGTACTTC. Translating gives CASSATGDGGETQYF.

The chain uses TRBV20-1 and TRBJ2-3; 8 nucleotides match TRBD2. The CDR3 spans 15 residues. V trimming: 6 bases; J trimming: 1 base; junction bases outside the gene matches: 9. In germline, CDR1 is DFQATT, CDR2 SNEGSKA (reference sequence). The DNA of the CDR3 is TGCAGTGCCCGGGCCCAGCGGGGGCGCACAGATACGCAGTATTTT. It specifies CSARAQRGRTDTQYF.

This clonotype was observed many times. The CDR3 nucleotides read TGTGCCAGCAGTTACGGACCTGGAGAAACTGAAGCTTTCTTT. As protein: CASSYGPGETEAFF. This chain links TRBV6-5 with TRBJ1-1; no clear D. The CDR3 consists of 14 residues. Trimming stripped 2 bases from V and 5 bases from J, with 12 bases between. Germline CDR1 and CDR2: MNHEY and SVGAGI.

V usage is TRBV9 and J usage is TRBJ2-1, with 10 bases aligning to TRBD1. This CDR3 has 15 amino acids. CDR1 and CDR2 (germline): SGDLS, YYNGEE. With 3 bases clipped from V and 2 bases from J, the junction kept 2 bases outside the gene matches. The CDR3 spells CASSAGTGAYNEQFF. The CDR3 nucleotides are TGTGCCAGCAGCGCTGGGACAGGGGCCTACAATGAGCAGTTCTTC. The full variable domain, completed using reference TRBV9 and TRBJ2-1, is DSGVTQTPKHLITATGQRVTLRCSPRSGDLSVYWYQQSLDQGLQFLIQYYNGEERAKGNILERFSAQQFPDLHSELNLSSLELGDSALYFCASSAGTGAYNEQFFGPGTRLTVL.

The sample holds many counts of this clonotype. The chain couples TRBV20-1 to TRBJ2-5; weak D call: TRBD2 (5 bases). V lost 1 base, J lost 3 bases, and 9 bases lay in between. Looked up from germline, CDR1 is DFQATT and CDR2 is SNEGSKA (reference sequence). This CDR3 contains 13 residues. CDR3: CSARVPGKETQYF. In DNA form, the CDR3 reads TGCAGTGCTAGAGTCCCGGGAAAAGAGACCCAGTACTTC.